This TCR beta chain is from a study of blood T cell repertoires in COVID-19. This clone was found once. The protocol was immunoSEQ multiplex PCR, while the TCRdb copy is restricted to in-frame clones and leaves out a portion. The table has 72,000 or so clones, more than 80% seen once. Germline CDR1 is SNHLY and CDR2 is FYNNEI. Trimming cost V 7 bases and J 2 bases, with 10 bases left between them. The CDR3 totals 13 residues. The source material was peripheral blood. This receptor was obtained from a woman of 80 years or more with active or convalescent COVID-19. The chain has TRBV2 and TRBJ2-3; D is perhaps TRBD1 (5 bases). The CDR3 reads CASIRQNTDTQYF. The CDR3 bases are TGTGCCAGCATCAGACAGAACACAGATACGCAGTATTTT.